This TCR beta chain was captured in a study of T cells in Graves' hyperthyroidism and ophthalmopathy. The study's findings and limits: The authors' 13 V-J model separated ophthalmopathy from stable hyperthyroidism. The model predicted ophthalmopathy a median around 6.5 months before onset.

V was pared by 7 bases and J by 7 bases, with 10 bases between. The CDR3 consists of 12 residues. Germline-derived CDR1 and CDR2 are SNHLY and FYNNEI. TCR beta CDR3 sequences were amplified from RNA transcripts. RT-PCR in the first round (using the HTBI primer set) targeted the TCR CDR3. Using its own MiXCR run on the multiplex PCR reads, TCRdb lists one record per CDR3 protein. The table lists roughly 500,000 distinct CDR3 sequences, under 60% of them singletons, with 19% in the top ten. This clonotype has ten or more counts. Its antigen is unidentified. The sample taken for sequencing was peripheral blood or thyroid tissue (not recorded which). The TCR was taken from an adult woman with Graves' disease, either hyperthyroidism or ophthalmopathy (not recorded which). The chain couples TRBV2 to TRBJ2-2, with a possible D match to TRBD1 (6 bases). This CDR3 is CASIRGGGELFF. CDR3 nucleotide sequence: TGTGCCAGCATCCGAGGGGGCGGGGAGCTGTTTTTT.